Here is one T cell receptor beta chain with its context. Its specificity is not known. One end of the junction fails to match germline, which may point to a read error. Germline lookup yields CDR1 SEHNR and CDR2 FQNEAQ (reference sequence). CDR3 length: 14 residues. The data were taken from a study of T cells in Graves' hyperthyroidism and ophthalmopathy. At the level of the study: Blood was drawn when the patient was first diagnosed and still untreated. Study-wide points: A model built on 13 V-J features separated ophthalmopathy from stable hyperthyroidism.

Template material for amplifying TCR beta CDR3 regions consisted of RNA transcripts. The TCR CDR3 was amplified in a first-round RT-PCR using the HTBI primer set. TCRdb re-analysed the multiplex PCR reads in MiXCR, keeping a single row per CDR3 protein. The data contain hundreds of thousands of distinct CDR3 sequences, approximately 40% of them singletons. The clonotype originates from a woman in her forties with Graves' hyperthyroidism. Sample: blood. V usage is TRBV7-9 and J usage is TRBJ2-1; TRBD2 matches 11 bases. Written as DNA, the CDR3 is TGTGCCAGCAGCCTAGCGGGGGGTATCAATGAGCAGTTCTTC. Protein: CASSLAGGINEQFF.